The 30 T cell receptor beta chains below come from one sample, sequenced in a study of CD8+ T cells in alopecia areata. As for treatment: oral pan-JAK inhibitor, 5-10 mg twice daily. cDNA reverse transcribed from extracted RNA served as the sequencing template. Profiling relied on immunoSEQ multiplex PCR, and the TCRdb table lists in-frame clones only, not all of them. The repertoire consists of 200,000 to 250,000 clones, with roughly 56% occurring once and the leading ten covering 1.6%. The material sequenced was CD4+ T cells sorted from blood, taken at week 4, from a patient treated with tofacitinib. The receptors were gathered from a human donor with alopecia areata.

The chain links TRBV2 to TRBJ2-3; the match to TRBD1 covers 7 bases. There are 16 residues in the CDR3. Germline V gene sequence: CDR1 SNHLY, CDR2 FYNNEI. Trimming at V came to 10 bases and at J to 0 bases, leaving 13 bases not matched to a gene. In nucleotides, the CDR3 is TGTGCCATCTCCCTAGGGACAGCTACTAGCACAGATACGCAGTATTTT. Amino acid sequence: CAISLGTATSTDTQYF.

The J gene is TRBJ1-2, the V gene TRBV11-2; D gene uncertain. The germline V gene has CDR1 SGHAT and CDR2 FQNNGV. V was cut by 4 bases and J by 4 bases, with 7 bases left in between. CDR3 length: 12 amino acids. Written as DNA, the CDR3 is TGTGCCAGCAGCTCAGACGGCTATGGCTACACCTTC. Translated: CASSSDGYGYTF.

In its sample, this clone was seen a few times. The V and J genes are TRBV4-1 and TRBJ1-4; no definite D call. V gave up 1 base and J gave up 8 bases, with 8 bases separating them. Germline loops: CDR1 MGHRA, CDR2 YSYEKL. The CDR3 length is 13 residues. DNA for the CDR3: TGCGCCAGCAGCCAAGTCGGAGTGGAAAAACTGTTTTTT. It codes for CASSQVGVEKLFF.

There are a few counts of this clone. The chain links TRBV7-3 to TRBJ2-2, with D possibly being TRBD1 or TRBD2 (5 bases each). The V end lost 5 bases, the J end lost 4 bases, and 14 bases lay between the germline ends. Per germline, CDR1 SGHTA and CDR2 FQGTGA. The CDR3 has 15 residues. The CDR3 loop is CASSPGTTATGELFF. Written as DNA, the CDR3 is TGTGCCAGCAGCCCCGGGACGACGGCCACCGGGGAGCTGTTTTTT.

The rearrangement uses TRBV7-8 and TRBJ1-1; D not resolved. The V gene lost 1 base and the J gene lost 5 bases, with 11 bases spanning the gap. This CDR3 contains 14 residues. CDR1 and CDR2 (germline): SGHVS, FQNEAQ. In nucleotides, the CDR3 is TGTGCCAGCAGCTTAGTCATGGGTGGGACTGAAGCTTTCTTT. It codes for CASSLVMGGTEAFF.

Worth noting for this clone: At one end, the junction sequence differs from germline, possibly due to a read error. The chain has TRBV7-3 and TRBJ2-4; D unclear. The germline gives CDR1 SGHTA, CDR2 FQGTGA. CDR3 length: 16 amino acids. The CDR3 bases are TGTGCCAGCAGCCTAACACCCCCGGAGGCCAAAAACATTCAGTACTTC. Translating gives CASSLTPPEAKNIQYF.

This clone was observed a few times. The chain employs TRBV30 and TRBJ1-4, with D hard to call. CDR3 length: 12 residues. CDR1 and CDR2 (germline): GTSNPN, SVGIG (reference sequence). Trimming removed 4 bases from V and 7 bases from J, with 10 bases in between. As DNA, the CDR3 is TGTGCCTGGACCGTAGGTTCTGAAAAACTGTTTTTT. This codes for CAWTVGSEKLFF. The entire variable domain, with the rest obtained from reference TRBV30 and TRBJ1-4, is as follows: SQTIHQWPATLVQPVGSPLSLECTVEGTSNPNLYWYRQAAGRGLQLLFYSVGIGQISSEVPQNLSASRPQDRQFILSSKKLLLSDSGFYLCAWTVGSEKLFFGSGTQLSVL.

This sequence joins TRBV30 and TRBJ1-1; a weak D match, TRBD1 (5 bases). Trimming stripped 2 bases from V and 7 bases from J, with 17 bases between. The CDR3 loop spans 14 amino acids. From germline, CDR1 is GTSNPN and CDR2 SVGIG (reference sequence). The chain's CDR3 is CAWSPTWGEGEAFF. In nucleotides, the CDR3 is TGTGCCTGGAGTCCAACATGGGGGGAGGGTGAAGCTTTCTTT.

The chain joins TRBV9 to TRBJ2-7; maybe TRBD2 (6 bases). V dropped 0 bases and J dropped 6 bases, with 16 bases sitting between them. This CDR3 region has 15 residues. Germline CDR1 SGDLS, CDR2 YYNGEE. DNA for the CDR3: TGTGCCAGCAGCGTAGCCGGGGGTTTTATCTCCGAGCAGTACTTC. Its protein is CASSVAGGFISEQYF.

This clone occurred a few times. The rearrangement uses TRBV7-2 and TRBJ1-1; D remains unclear. Germline loops: CDR1 SGHTA, CDR2 FQGNSA. Trimming stripped 5 bases from V and 4 bases from J, with 14 bases between. This CDR3 contains 14 residues. For the CDR3, the DNA is TGTGCCAGCAGCCCAACGATGACTGCCACTGAAGCTTTCTTT. Translating gives CASSPTMTATEAFF.

This clone has only a few counts. At the DNA level, this CDR3 is encoded by other sequences in the same sample as well. The CDR3 DNA is TGCAGTGCTAGAGGGGGCGAGCAGTACTTC. It is translated as CSARGGEQYF. The chain couples TRBV20-1 to TRBJ2-7; D gene unclear. The CDR3 has 10 residues. Germline CDR1 reads DFQATT; CDR2 reads SNEGSKA (reference sequence). Trimming removed 1 base at V and 6 bases at J, with 4 bases between.

J is TRBJ2-7 and V is TRBV29-1; D possibly matches TRBD1 or TRBD2 (5 bases each). V was clipped by 4 bases and J by 5 bases, with 12 bases between them. Looked up from germline, CDR1 is SQVTM and CDR2 is ANQGSEA. The CDR3 runs 12 residues. The CDR3: CSVVDLGDEQYF. In DNA, the CDR3 is TGCAGCGTTGTTGACTTGGGGGACGAGCAGTACTTC.

The rearrangement joins TRBV30 to TRBJ2-1, with D unclear. This CDR3 contains 14 residues. The ends were cut back, 4 bases at V and 0 bases at J, with 10 bases in the middle. CDR1 is GTSNPN, CDR2 SVGIG, per germline (reference sequence). The CDR3 DNA sequence: TGTGCCTGGAATTCCCTGAGCTCCTACAATGAGCAGTTCTTC. It yields the protein CAWNSLSSYNEQFF.

CDR3 nucleotides: TGTGCCAGCAGCCGGGACGGACAGGTTAACACTGAAGCTTTCTTT. Its protein is CASSRDGQVNTEAFF. The chain links TRBV4-2 to TRBJ1-1; 7 bases map to TRBD1. CDR3 size: 15 residues. After removal of 4 bases from V and 2 bases from J, the junction contained 7 bases not matched to a gene. CDR1 is LGHNA, CDR2 YNFKEQ, per germline.

The chain employs TRBV10-3 and TRBJ1-1; tentative D call: TRBD1 (6 bases). The CDR3 consists of 13 residues. Trimming cost V 8 bases and J 10 bases, with 20 bases left between them. Germline CDR1 and CDR2: ENHRY and SYGVKD. The CDR3 nucleotides read TGTGCCATCTCATCTGGGACGGGGGCGAGAGCTTTCTTT. Translated: CAISSGTGARAFF.

J is TRBJ2-5 and V is TRBV29-1; 9 bases are a match to TRBD1. This CDR3 region has 14 residues. V gave up 6 bases and J gave up 4 bases; unmatched junction bases: 9. Germline V gives CDR1 SQVTM, CDR2 ANQGSEA. CDR3 protein: CSVTGQGGVETQYF. The CDR3, as DNA: TGCAGCGTGACGGGACAGGGCGGTGTAGAGACCCAGTACTTC.

This clone was counted ten times or more. Written as DNA, the CDR3 is TGTGCCAGTAGTATAATCTGGGGGGAGCTGTTTTTT. This gives the protein CASSIIWGELFF. This chain links TRBV19 with TRBJ2-2, with D unresolved. Germline CDR1 and CDR2: LNHDA and SQIVND (reference sequence). There are 12 residues in the CDR3. V lost 2 bases, J lost 8 bases, and 6 bases lay in between.

As regards this clone: This sample includes further DNA sequences coding for the same CDR3. The rearrangement links TRBV29-1 to TRBJ2-7, with TRBD2 matching over 10 bases. Trimming cost V 2 bases and J 1 base; bases outside gene matches: 2. Germline V gene data show CDR1 as SQVTM and CDR2 as ANQGSEA. CDR3 length: 14 amino acids. The CDR3 DNA follows: TGCAGCGTTGAACTAGCGGGGGTTTCCTACGAGCAGTACTTC. As protein: CSVELAGVSYEQYF.

V is TRBV30 and J is TRBJ1-1; D gene ambiguous. Germline V lookup: CDR1 GTSNPN, CDR2 SVGIG (reference sequence). The CDR3 contains 14 residues. Trimming cost V 3 bases and J 1 base, with 12 bases left between them. CDR3 coding DNA: TGTGCCTGGAGGGCGACGGGGTCGAACACTGAAGCTTTCTTT. Protein product: CAWRATGSNTEAFF.

The V and J genes are TRBV5-1 and TRBJ2-5, with 7 bases matching TRBD2. With 3 bases clipped from V and 5 bases from J, the junction kept 16 bases outside the gene matches. The germline V gene encodes CDR1 SGHRS and CDR2 YFSETQ. The CDR3 is 17 residues long. This chain's CDR3 is CASSSDPPGGILETQYF. For the CDR3, the DNA is TGCGCCAGCAGCTCTGATCCCCCCGGGGGGATTCTCGAGACCCAGTACTTC.

The chain carries TRBV7-9 and TRBJ1-1; TRBD1 might be the D (5 bases). CDR3 size: 14 residues. V lost 5 bases, J lost 6 bases, and 16 bases lay in between. CDR1 is SEHNR, CDR2 FQNEAQ, per germline (reference sequence). CDR3 nucleotide sequence: TGTGCCAGCAGCCCCGGGGGGTCTGACCCTGAAGCTTTCTTT. Translating it yields CASSPGGSDPEAFF.

V usage is TRBV29-1 and J usage is TRBJ2-4; D uncertain. Germline CDR1 reads SQVTM; CDR2 reads ANQGSEA. The V gene lost 4 bases and the J gene lost 3 bases, with 10 bases spanning the gap. This CDR3 region has 13 residues. CDR3 coding DNA: TGCAGCGTTGGAGTCGGCAACAAAAACATTCAGTACTTC. Amino acids: CSVGVGNKNIQYF.

The table lists this clone with a few counts. V gene TRBV4-3 combines with J gene TRBJ2-1; 11 nucleotides match TRBD2. J gave up 7 bases and V 0 bases, and 2 bases lay outside the gene matches. Germline CDR1 and CDR2: LGHNA and YSLEER. This CDR3 is 15 amino acids long. The CDR3 spells CASSQELAGVNEQFF. Here the CDR3 DNA reads TGCGCCAGCAGCCAAGAACTAGCGGGGGTAAATGAGCAGTTCTTC.

The chain links TRBV29-1 to TRBJ1-5, with D hard to call. The CDR3 sequence is 13 residues long. The V end lost 5 bases, the J end lost 0 bases, and 8 bases lay between the germline ends. The germline V gene encodes CDR1 SQVTM and CDR2 ANQGSEA. The CDR3 DNA reads TGCAGCGTTCAGGTTAATAGCAATCAGCCCCAGCATTTT. Amino acids: CSVQVNSNQPQHF.

The chain carries TRBV4-3 and TRBJ2-3; D perhaps matches TRBD2 (5 bases). Trimming shortened V by 0 bases and J by 5 bases, and 6 bases separated the two germline ends. Germline V CDR1 and CDR2: LGHNA, YSLEER. CDR3 length: 13 amino acids. This chain's CDR3 is CASSQELVDTQYF. DNA for the CDR3: TGCGCCAGCAGCCAAGAACTAGTAGATACGCAGTATTTT.

V is TRBV7-2 and J is TRBJ1-4; 9 nucleotides line up with TRBD1. The CDR3 runs 15 residues. Germline V gives CDR1 SGHTA, CDR2 FQGNSA. Trimming cost V 4 bases and J 7 bases; bases outside gene matches: 7. In nucleotides, the CDR3 is TGTGCCAGCAGCTCTAGGACAGGGGCGACTGAAAAACTGTTTTTT. Residues: CASSSRTGATEKLFF.

V usage is TRBV30 and J usage is TRBJ1-3; tentative D call: TRBD1 (5 bases). Deletions cut 3 bases from V and 1 base from J, with 13 bases between. Germline CDR1 reads GTSNPN; CDR2 reads SVGIG (reference sequence). This CDR3 is 15 amino acids long. The CDR3 loop is CAWRHQGGSGNTIYF. The CDR3 bases are TGTGCCTGGAGGCATCAGGGCGGGTCTGGAAACACCATATATTTT.

The rearrangement links TRBV6-1 to TRBJ2-1; unclear D gene. V lost 0 bases and J lost 9, with 9 bases in between. From germline, CDR1 is MNHNS and CDR2 SASEGT. This CDR3 has 13 amino acids. The CDR3 protein is CASSEAPKGEQFF. The CDR3 DNA reads TGTGCCAGCAGTGAAGCCCCCAAAGGTGAGCAGTTCTTC.

This sequence joins TRBV5-1 and TRBJ2-5; D tentatively fits TRBD1 or TRBD2 (5 bases each). Trimming took 0 bases from V and 2 from J, leaving 11 bases between them. The germline V gene encodes CDR1 SGHRS and CDR2 YFSETQ. This CDR3 is 15 amino acids long. The CDR3 DNA is TGCGCCAGCAGCTTGGTTGGCAGGGAGCAAGAGACCCAGTACTTC. This translates into CASSLVGREQETQYF. The full variable domain, completed using reference TRBV5-1 and TRBJ2-5, is KAGVTQTPRYLIKTRGQQVTLSCSPISGHRSVSWYQQTPGQGLQFLFEYFSETQRNKGNFPGRFSGRQFSNSRSEMNVSTLELGDSALYLCASSLVGREQETQYFGPGTRLLVL.

The chain employs TRBV6-6 and TRBJ2-7; possible D gene TRBD1, 6 bases. Trimming cost V 0 bases and J 6 bases, with 9 bases left between them. The CDR3 is 13 amino acids. Germline values: CDR1 MNHNY, CDR2 SVGAGI (reference sequence). The CDR3 is CASSYSLGGEQYF. Here the CDR3 DNA reads TGTGCCAGCAGTTACTCATTAGGGGGCGAGCAGTACTTC.